A single sample gave rise to the 28 T cell receptor beta chains below, sequenced in a study of blood T cell repertoires in COVID-19. The protocol was immunoSEQ multiplex PCR, while the TCRdb copy is restricted to in-frame clones and leaves out a portion. The sample consists of 150,000 or so clones, over 75% of them appearing once. Sequenced input: peripheral blood. These receptors were collected from a human donor in a cohort sampled during active COVID-19.

This clone has only one observation. CDR3 loop: CASSIVQFKPQHF. For the CDR3, the DNA is TGTGCCAGTAGTATAGTGCAGTTTAAGCCCCAGCATTTT. The V and J genes are TRBV19 and TRBJ1-5; D is undetermined. V dropped 1 base and J dropped 8 bases, with 9 bases sitting between them. Per the germline V gene, CDR1 is LNHDA and CDR2 is SQIVND (reference sequence). There are 13 residues in the CDR3.

The CDR3 nucleotides read TGTGCCAGCAGTGATCGGGGTCTGACTGCTGAGCAGTTCTTC. Translated: CASSDRGLTAEQFF. The J gene is TRBJ2-1, the V gene TRBV6-1; possible D gene TRBD2, 5 bases. Trimming removed 3 bases at V and 9 bases at J, with 15 bases between. The CDR3 is made up of 14 amino acids. The V gene's germline CDR1 is MNHNS and CDR2 SASEGT.

The chain combines TRBV11-3 with TRBJ2-1; perhaps TRBD2 as D (6 bases). Trimming stripped 5 bases from V and 5 bases from J, with 16 bases between. The length of the CDR3 is 15 residues. In germline, CDR1 is SGHNT, CDR2 YENEEA. The CDR3 loop reads CASSGRTGAHNEQFF. In nucleotides, the CDR3 is TGTGCCAGCAGCGGGCGGACGGGAGCTCACAATGAGCAGTTCTTC.

The chain is built from TRBV10-3 and TRBJ1-1; D is ambiguous. V lost 7 bases, J lost 0 bases, and 9 bases lay in between. Per germline, CDR1 ENHRY and CDR2 SYGVKD. This CDR3 contains 13 residues. The CDR3 nucleotides are TGTGCCATCACGCGGGGAATGAACACTGAAGCTTTCTTT. Amino acid sequence: CAITRGMNTEAFF.

This rearrangement joins TRBV6-2 or TRBV6-3 to TRBJ1-1; perhaps TRBD1 as D (6 bases). Between the trimmed V and J ends, which lost 3 bases and 4 bases, there was a span of 12 bases. Germline V gene sequence: CDR1 MNHEY, CDR2 SVGEGT. CDR3 length: 14 amino acids. The CDR3 nucleotides read TGTGCCAGCAGTTATAATGTCAGGGGCACTGAAGCTTTCTTT. As protein: CASSYNVRGTEAFF.

This chain uses TRBV7-2 with TRBJ2-5, with 8 bases that match TRBD2. CDR3 length: 15 amino acids. The V segment lost 2 bases and the J segment 4 bases; nucleotides outside the gene matches: 6. In germline, CDR1 is SGHTA, CDR2 FQGNSA. The chain's CDR3 is CASSLNGRAPETQYF. The CDR3 bases are TGTGCCAGCAGCTTAAACGGGAGGGCCCCAGAGACCCAGTACTTC.

The chain couples TRBV15 to TRBJ1-2; perhaps TRBD1 as D (5 bases). Germline assignment: CDR1 LNHNV and CDR2 YYDKDF (reference sequence). This CDR3 is built from 15 residues. V lost 6 bases and J lost 4, with 18 bases in between. The CDR3 is CATRRGGVPPYGYTF. For the CDR3, the DNA is TGTGCCACCAGGCGCGGGGGAGTCCCCCCCTATGGCTACACCTTC.

Regarding this clone: Other DNA sequences in this sample translate to the same CDR3. The V gene is TRBV12-3 or TRBV12-4, the J gene TRBJ1-2, with D unclear. V lost 1 base and J 4 bases, leaving 7 bases between the germline ends. The CDR3 length is 13 residues. The CDR3 bases are TGTGCCAGCAGTTTAGTTGGAGCCTATGGCTACACCTTC. Its translation: CASSLVGAYGYTF.

The chain couples TRBV4-3 to TRBJ1-4; no clear D gene. Germline V CDR1 and CDR2: LGHNA, YSLEER. Trimming shortened V by 5 bases and J by 0 bases, and 7 bases separated the two germline ends. CDR3 length: 14 amino acids. CDR3 nucleotides: TGCGCCAGCAGCGGTGCAGCAACTAATGAAAAACTGTTTTTT. It codes for CASSGAATNEKLFF.

The genes are TRBV10-3 and TRBJ1-3, with D unresolved. Germline V lookup: CDR1 ENHRY, CDR2 SYGVKD. V lost 3 bases to trimming and J lost 2 bases, with 5 bases between them. CDR3 size: 13 residues. The CDR3 is CAISDIPGNTIYF. The CDR3 nucleotides read TGTGCCATCAGTGATATCCCTGGAAACACCATATATTTT.

V is TRBV3-1 (or the pseudogene TRBV3-2) and J is TRBJ2-5, with 8 bases aligning to TRBD2. Trimming cost V 4 bases and J 5 bases; bases outside gene matches: 9. This CDR3 is 15 amino acids long. Germline V lookup: CDR1 LGHDT, CDR2 YNNKEL (reference sequence). CDR3 sequence (DNA): TGTGCCAGCAGCCCTCCGGCTAGCGGGCGGGAGACCCAGTACTTC. Encoded protein: CASSPPASGRETQYF.

This clone was recorded only once. J is TRBJ2-7 and V is TRBV7-8, with 7 bases fitting TRBD1. V was pared by 5 bases and J by 4 bases, with 2 bases of the junction left unmatched. There are 12 residues in the CDR3. CDR1 is SGHVS, CDR2 FQNEAQ, per germline. The chain's CDR3 is CASSRTGYEQYV. In DNA form, the CDR3 reads TGTGCCAGCAGCCGGACAGGTTACGAGCAGTACGTC.

The rearrangement links TRBV7-2 to TRBJ1-3; D is unclear. The V and J ends lost 1 base and 1 base respectively, with 8 bases between them. The CDR3 runs to 15 residues. Germline CDR1 is SGHTA and CDR2 is FQGNSA. In DNA, the CDR3 is TGTGCCAGCAGCTTAGGATCGGGGTCTGGAAACACCATATATTTT. Translating it yields CASSLGSGSGNTIYF.

This clone was observed a handful of times. The genes are TRBV18 and TRBJ1-3; TRBD1 might be the D (5 bases). The CDR3 is 14 residues long. In germline, CDR1 is KGHSH, CDR2 LQKENI. The V and J ends lost 6 bases and 0 bases respectively, with 9 bases between them. CDR3 bases: TGTGCCAGCTCGGCAGGGTCCTCTGGAAACACCATATATTTT. Protein: CASSAGSSGNTIYF.

In its sample, this clone was seen once. J is TRBJ1-1 and V is TRBV12-3 or TRBV12-4, with 8 bases fitting TRBD1. CDR3 length: 13 amino acids. V gave up 6 bases and J gave up 10 bases; unmatched junction bases: 10. The DNA for the CDR3 is TGTGCCAGCAGCTCGACAGGGGCCGCTGGAGCTTTCTTT. It translates to CASSSTGAAGAFF.

This clone occurred a few times. The chain recombines TRBV7-3 with TRBJ2-2; a possible D gene is TRBD2 (5 bases). This CDR3 comprises 15 residues. Germline V gene sequence: CDR1 SGHTA, CDR2 FQGTGA. V shed 5 bases and J shed 4 bases, with 14 bases lying between them. CDR3: CASSPGGPGTGELFF. DNA of the CDR3: TGTGCCAGCAGCCCTGGCGGGCCCGGCACCGGGGAGCTGTTTTTT.

The chain combines TRBV10-3 with TRBJ1-1; 8 bases align to TRBD1. The CDR3 is 14 amino acids. Germline V gives CDR1 ENHRY, CDR2 SYGVKD. Germline trimming cut 4 bases from V and 1 base from J; bases unmatched to any gene: 2. The CDR3 nucleotides are TGTGCCATCAGTGTGACAGGGGCGAACACTGAAGCTTTCTTT. This codes for CAISVTGANTEAFF.

The CDR3 loop reads CASSLSTGENQPQHF. The CDR3 nucleotides are TGTGCCAGCAGCCTATCGACAGGGGAAAATCAGCCCCAGCATTTT. The chain employs TRBV3-1 (or the pseudogene TRBV3-2) and TRBJ1-5, with 8 bases matching TRBD1. Germline V gene data show CDR1 as LGHDT and CDR2 as YNNKEL (reference sequence). V gave up 4 bases and J gave up 4 bases; unmatched junction bases: 6. The CDR3 is made up of 15 amino acids.

CDR3 sequence reads: CASSMVLLDNEQFF. DNA for the CDR3: TGTGCCAGCTCAATGGTACTTCTAGACAATGAGCAGTTCTTC. This chain connects TRBV19 to TRBJ2-1; D call uncertain. The CDR3 has 14 amino acids. The germline V gene has CDR1 LNHDA and CDR2 SQIVND (reference sequence). V was trimmed by 9 bases and J by 5 bases, leaving 17 bases between them.

The chain combines TRBV7-9 with TRBJ1-2; 7 nucleotides align to TRBD1. The CDR3 is 15 amino acids. Trimming at V came to 0 bases and at J to 2 bases, leaving 3 bases not matched to a gene. The V gene's germline CDR1 is SEHNR and CDR2 FQNEAQ (reference sequence). The CDR3 spells CASSLAGTANYGYTF. The CDR3 nucleotides read TGTGCCAGCAGCTTAGCGGGGACAGCCAACTATGGCTACACCTTC.

DNA of the CDR3: TGTGCCAGCAGTCGGACTAGCGGGGGATTCCAAGAGACCCAGTACTTC. Translated: CASSRTSGGFQETQYF. The chain joins TRBV14 to TRBJ2-5, with 13 bases that match TRBD2. Per germline, CDR1 SGHDN and CDR2 FVKESK. Trimming took 6 bases from V and 1 from J; bases not matched to a gene: 5. This CDR3 has 16 residues.

This chain connects TRBV6-1 to TRBJ2-2; perhaps TRBD2 as D (7 bases). V lost 2 bases to trimming and J lost 5 bases, with 18 bases between them. Germline CDR1 MNHNS, CDR2 SASEGT. The CDR3 runs to 17 residues. The CDR3 DNA follows: TGTGCCAGCAGTGAATTACAAGGGGGGGCGCGAACCGGGGAGCTGTTTTTT. Translating gives CASSELQGGARTGELFF.

This chain joins TRBV2 and TRBJ1-4; TRBD1 matches at 10 bases. This CDR3 contains 17 residues. V trimming: 7 bases; J trimming: 7 bases; junction bases outside the gene matches: 15. Germline V gives CDR1 SNHLY, CDR2 FYNNEI. CDR3 residues: CASKREGGTGVFEKLFF. CDR3 coding DNA: TGTGCCAGCAAGAGGGAAGGAGGGACAGGGGTCTTTGAAAAACTGTTTTTT.

This chain uses TRBV18 with TRBJ1-1; 8 nucleotides match TRBD1. Germline V gene sequence: CDR1 KGHSH, CDR2 LQKENI. Trimming took 3 bases from V and 6 from J; bases not matched to a gene: 9. The CDR3 contains 15 residues. CDR3 sequence: CASSPSRGRDPEAFF. CDR3 nucleotides: TGTGCCAGCTCACCTTCCAGGGGGCGCGATCCTGAAGCTTTCTTT. The full variable domain, in which reference TRBV18 and TRBJ1-1 provide the parts outside the CDR3, is NAGVMQNPRHLVRRRGQEARLRCSPMKGHSHVYWYRQLPEEGLKFMVYLQKENIIDESGMPKERFSAEFPKEGPSILRIQQVVRGDSAAYFCASSPSRGRDPEAFFGQGTRLTVV.

This chain uses TRBV9 with TRBJ1-4; 7 positions match TRBD1. Germline CDR1 and CDR2: SGDLS and YYNGEE. With V trimmed by 4 bases and J by 7 bases, 13 bases remained unmatched. This CDR3 has 16 amino acids. The CDR3 loop reads CASSSQTGSPSEKLFF. CDR3 bases: TGTGCCAGCAGCTCCCAGACAGGGAGTCCGTCTGAAAAACTGTTTTTT.

The V gene is TRBV19, the J gene TRBJ1-5; D gene uncertain. Trimming cost V 6 bases and J 4 bases, with 13 bases left between them. The CDR3 totals 14 residues. Germline V gives CDR1 LNHDA, CDR2 SQIVND (reference sequence). The DNA for the CDR3 is TGTGCCAGTAGCCCCGCGCGGCAGAATCAGCCCCAGCATTTT. Translating it yields CASSPARQNQPQHF.

This chain uses TRBV9 with TRBJ1-1, with 9 bases lining up with TRBD1. The CDR3 runs 14 residues. V lost 4 bases, J lost 4 bases, and 5 bases stayed unmatched. Germline CDR1 and CDR2: SGDLS and YYNGEE. CDR3 nucleotides: TGTGCCAGCAGCCGGGGACAGGGTCGCACTGAAGCTTTCTTT. Its protein is CASSRGQGRTEAFF.

The chain links TRBV27 to TRBJ2-7; 8 bases are shared with TRBD1. The CDR3 runs 15 residues. The V gene end was trimmed by 5 bases and the J gene end by 3 bases; junction bases not matched to a gene: 9. The germline V gene has CDR1 MNHEY and CDR2 SMNVEV (reference sequence). The CDR3 loop is CASSPGTGRGYEQYF. In DNA form, the CDR3 reads TGTGCCAGCAGTCCGGGGACAGGTCGTGGCTACGAGCAGTACTTC.